The 32 T cell receptor beta chains listed next were all sequenced from one sample in a study of cytomegalovirus exposure and HLA in healthy donors (dated by TCRdb to about 2017). Libraries were made using the immunoSEQ multiplex PCR assay. The multiplex PCR relied on a mix of 60 forward primers for TCR Vbeta segments and 13 reverse primers for TCR Jbeta segments. Drawn from immuneACCESS, this table holds only the in-frame rearrangements with V and J called that TCRdb kept. Clones are partly lost; checked studies trace under half to an unresolved V gene and leave the rest unexplained. The sample table gives tens of thousands of clones. Of the sample, under 7% is held by the ten largest clones. Sequenced input: PBMCs. These TCRs come from a man aged 25-45 years in good health and CMV-seropositive.

CDR3 amino acids: CAGITPGTTSRTQYF. The CDR3 nucleotides read TGTGCCGGGATAACCCCCGGGACTACCTCGCGGACCCAGTACTTC. The chain employs TRBV30 and TRBJ2-5; 7 bases fit TRBD2. From germline, CDR1 is GTSNPN and CDR2 SVGIG (reference sequence). With 8 bases clipped from V and 7 bases from J, the junction kept 19 bases outside the gene matches. CDR3 length: 15 amino acids.

The rearrangement joins TRBV9 to TRBJ2-7, with 7 bases lining up with TRBD1. V gave up 3 bases and J gave up 0 bases; unmatched junction bases: 6. CDR3 length: 15 residues. CDR1 is SGDLS and CDR2 is YYNGEE in the germline V gene. The CDR3 DNA reads as TGTGCCAGCAGCGACCGGGACAGCTACTCCTACGAGCAGTACTTC. Its translation: CASSDRDSYSYEQYF.

V gene TRBV6-4 combines with J gene TRBJ2-1, with 10 bases identical to TRBD2. Germline V gene lookup returns CDR1 MRHNA and CDR2 SNTAGT. The CDR3 length is 14 residues. V shed 6 bases and J 7 bases; nucleotides not matched to a gene: 6. In DNA, the CDR3 is TGTGCCAGCAGCCCCGGGACTAGCGAAAATGAGCAGTTCTTC. Its protein is CASSPGTSENEQFF.

The chain joins TRBV30 to TRBJ2-7; possibly TRBD2 for D (7 bases). The CDR3 runs to 14 residues. V shed 3 bases and J shed 2 bases, with 14 bases lying between them. Looked up from germline, CDR1 is GTSNPN and CDR2 is SVGIG (reference sequence). Written as DNA, the CDR3 is TGTGCCTGGAGCTGGGGAGGGGGGGCCTACGAGCAGTACTTC. Translating it yields CAWSWGGGAYEQYF.

This chain joins TRBV5-6 and TRBJ1-6; perhaps TRBD1 as D (5 bases). This CDR3 has 19 residues. Per germline, CDR1 SGHDT and CDR2 YYEEEE. V was pared by 3 bases and J by 7 bases, with 26 bases between. In DNA form, the CDR3 reads TGTGCCAGCAGCTCCTTAAAAGGGCAGGGCGGATCGAGGAATTCACCCCTCCACTTT. Its translation is CASSSLKGQGGSRNSPLHF.

The V gene is TRBV7-9, the J gene TRBJ1-2, with 7 bases aligning to TRBD1. The CDR3 covers 17 residues. The germline CDR1 and CDR2 sequences are SEHNR and FQNEAQ (reference sequence). V was pared by 1 base and J by 1 base, with 9 bases of the junction left unmatched. The CDR3 DNA reads as TGTGCCAGCAGCTTAGAAGCGACAGGGATTCATAACTATGGCTACACCTTC. Amino acid sequence: CASSLEATGIHNYGYTF. Full variable domain (missing parts from reference TRBV7-9 and TRBJ1-2): DTGVSQNPRHKITKRGQNVTFRCDPISEHNRLYWYRQTLGQGPEFLTYFQNEAQLEKSRLLSDRFSAERPKGSFSTLEIQRTEQGDSAMYLCASSLEATGIHNYGYTFGSGTRLTVV.

On this clone: Compared with germline, one end of the junction differs, possibly owing to a read error. The chain employs TRBV6-6 and TRBJ2-3; 7 bases align to TRBD1. Germline V gene lookup returns CDR1 MNHNY and CDR2 SVGAGI (reference sequence). This CDR3 region has 16 residues. In DNA, the CDR3 is TGTGCCACCCAAAACTTATACCAGGGGGTGGGAGATAAGCAGTATTTT. Translating it yields CATQNLYQGVGDKQYF.

The chain carries TRBV6-1 and TRBJ2-7; D not resolved. Trimming took off 5 bases at V and 3 bases at J, with 14 bases between the two ends. Germline CDR1 is MNHNS and CDR2 is SASEGT. The CDR3 loop spans 14 amino acids. The CDR3 loop reads CASSLTEARYEQYF. The CDR3 DNA follows: TGTGCCAGCAGTTTGACTGAAGCTCGCTACGAGCAGTACTTC.

CDR3 DNA: TGTGCCAGCAGTGAGGTAGAAAACACTGAAGCTTTCTTT. Its translation: CASSEVENTEAFF. This chain connects TRBV6-1 to TRBJ1-1; no definite D call. The V end was cut by 3 bases, the J end by 2 bases, with 7 bases between. The germline CDR1 and CDR2 sequences are MNHNS and SASEGT. This CDR3 has 13 amino acids.

This sequence joins TRBV11-2 and TRBJ2-1; D gene uncertain. CDR3 length equals 17 residues. Germline CDR1 SGHAT, CDR2 FQNNGV. V lost 5 bases and J lost 5, with 22 bases in between. CDR3 coding DNA: TGTGCCAGCAGCCGTCCCGCCCCGACTTATTCCGACAATGAGCAGTTCTTC. It translates to CASSRPAPTYSDNEQFF.

DNA of the CDR3: TGTGCCATCCTATGGGGGAGGGCCCCCGGGGAGCTGTTTTTT. This sequence encodes CAILWGRAPGELFF. The rearrangement links TRBV6-1 to TRBJ2-2; TRBD2 matches at 7 bases. Germline V gene sequence: CDR1 MNHNS, CDR2 SASEGT. The CDR3 consists of 14 residues. The V and J ends lost 10 bases and 6 bases, in that order; junction bases with no gene match: 11.

This sequence joins TRBV6-1 and TRBJ2-3; 8 nucleotides line up with TRBD1. Trimming removed 8 bases from V and 4 bases from J; junction bases left unmatched: 11. This CDR3 has 15 amino acids. Looked up from germline, CDR1 is MNHNS and CDR2 is SASEGT. The CDR3 DNA sequence: TGTGCCAGCCGACCAGGGGGCCGTTGGGCAGATACGCAGTATTTT. Its translation: CASRPGGRWADTQYF.

The genes are TRBV6-5 and TRBJ1-5; D remains unclear. This CDR3 has 13 amino acids. V was cut by 3 bases and J by 6 bases, with 9 bases left in between. CDR1 MNHEY and CDR2 SVGAGI come from the germline V gene. Here the CDR3 DNA reads TGTGCCAGCAGTTATATCCGCGGTCAGCCCCAGCATTTT. This encodes CASSYIRGQPQHF.

In regard to this clone: At one end the junction does not follow the germline gene, possibly because of a read error. This rearrangement joins TRBV7-7 to TRBJ2-1; TRBD2 matches at 11 bases. This CDR3 comprises 15 residues. CDR1 is SSHAT, CDR2 FNYEAQ, per germline (reference sequence). In DNA, the CDR3 is TGTGCTAGCAGCCTGGGGACTAGCGGAGAGAATGAGCAGTTCTTC. Protein: CASSLGTSGENEQFF. Complete variable domain (other parts from reference TRBV7-7 and TRBJ2-1): GAGVSQSPRYKVTKRGQDVTLRCDPISSHATLYWYQQALGQGPEFLTYFNYEAQPDKSGLPSDRFSAERPEGSISTLTIQRTEQRDSAMYRCASSLGTSGENEQFFGPGTRLTVL.

The chain employs TRBV10-3 and TRBJ2-2; 10 nucleotides match TRBD1. Germline lookup yields CDR1 ENHRY and CDR2 SYGVKD. This CDR3 is 15 amino acids long. Trimming at V came to 4 bases and at J to 6 bases, leaving 5 bases not matched to a gene. CDR3 residues: CAISGTGGFAGELFF. CDR3 DNA: TGTGCCATCAGTGGGACAGGGGGGTTCGCCGGGGAGCTGTTTTTT.

The chain joins TRBV6-5 to TRBJ1-2; D uncertain. V was cut by 2 bases and J by 3 bases, with 7 bases left in between. This CDR3 has 13 residues. Per the germline V gene, CDR1 is MNHEY and CDR2 is SVGAGI. The chain's CDR3 is CASSYGTDYGYTF. The CDR3 DNA reads TGTGCCAGCAGTTACGGCACAGACTATGGCTACACCTTC.

The chain uses TRBV25-1 and TRBJ2-5, with D tentatively TRBD1 (5 bases). The germline CDR1 and CDR2 sequences are MGHDK and SYGVNS. This CDR3 contains 12 residues. Trimming left V 6 bases short and J 5 bases short, with 10 bases between. The CDR3 protein is CASRGRVETQYF. CDR3 bases: TGTGCCAGCAGGGGGCGCGTGGAGACCCAGTACTTC.

The gene calls are TRBV5-1 and TRBJ2-1; 9 bases map to TRBD2. This CDR3 is built from 15 residues. J lost 4 bases, V lost 4 bases, and 6 bases had no gene match. CDR1 and CDR2 (germline): SGHRS, YFSETQ. CDR3 sequence: CASSISGGLYNEQFF. In DNA form, the CDR3 reads TGCGCCAGCAGCATTAGCGGGGGCCTATACAATGAGCAGTTCTTC.

The rearrangement links TRBV19 to TRBJ2-1, with 9 nucleotides matching TRBD2. Germline-derived CDR1 and CDR2 are LNHDA and SQIVND (reference sequence). The ends lost 3 bases at V and 7 bases at J; junction bases unmatched: 7. CDR3 size: 15 residues. The DNA for the CDR3 is TGTGCCAGTAGTATCGGGCGGGGGGGTTCAAATGAGCAGTTCTTC. Its protein is CASSIGRGGSNEQFF. The full variable domain, rest sourced from reference TRBV19 and TRBJ2-1, is DGGITQSPKYLFRKEGQNVTLSCEQNLNHDAMYWYRQDPGQGLRLIYYSQIVNDFQKGDIAEGYSVSREKKESFPLTVTSAQKNPTAFYLCASSIGRGGSNEQFFGPGTRLTVL.

The chain combines TRBV9 with TRBJ1-1; D unclear. This CDR3 is 13 amino acids long. Germline CDR1 is SGDLS and CDR2 is YYNGEE. Trimming stripped 3 bases from V and 0 bases from J, with 6 bases between. The CDR3 is CASSGQMNTEAFF. CDR3 DNA sequence: TGTGCCAGCAGCGGGCAGATGAACACTGAAGCTTTCTTT.

The chain uses TRBV14 and TRBJ2-6; D is undetermined. Germline values: CDR1 SGHDN, CDR2 FVKESK. This CDR3 is 16 amino acids long. V was pared by 4 bases and J by 0 bases, with 10 bases between. This chain's CDR3 is CASSPRSYSGANVLTF. The CDR3 DNA reads as TGTGCCAGCAGCCCCCGTTCCTACTCTGGGGCCAACGTCCTGACTTTC.

V and J are TRBV15 and TRBJ2-3, with unresolved D. CDR3 length equals 13 residues. Trimming shortened V by 2 bases and J by 2 bases, and 5 bases separated the two germline ends. Germline loops: CDR1 LNHNV, CDR2 YYDKDF (reference sequence). The CDR3 coding sequence is TGTGCCACCAGCAGACTATCCACAGATACGCAGTATTTT. It encodes CATSRLSTDTQYF.

The chain employs TRBV7-9 and TRBJ2-5; 9 bases are a match to TRBD1. Matching the DNA end better, TRBJ2-7 makes the J call doubtful. Germline values: CDR1 SEHNR, CDR2 FQNEAQ (reference sequence). CDR3 size: 15 residues. The CDR3: CASRNNGQGSYEQYF. The CDR3, as DNA: TGTGCCAGCAGGAATAACGGACAGGGGTCCTACGAGCAGTACTTC.

By frequency, this clone is medium-sized. The J gene is TRBJ2-3, the V gene TRBV6-4; tentatively, D is TRBD1 (6 bases). CDR3 size: 15 residues. The V gene's germline CDR1 is MRHNA and CDR2 SNTAGT. V was shortened by 4 bases and J by 2 bases, with 13 bases between the two germline ends. CDR3 nucleotide sequence: TGTGCCAGCAGTGTCTCGGACAGCCCCACAGATACGCAGTATTTT. Its translation: CASSVSDSPTDTQYF.

The V gene is TRBV19, the J gene TRBJ2-1; D might be TRBD2 (5 bases). The germline V and J ends were trimmed by 7 bases and 8 bases, with 15 bases remaining between them. The CDR3 runs to 13 residues. Germline assignment: CDR1 LNHDA and CDR2 SQIVND (reference sequence). The CDR3 protein is CASNKGPGDEQFF. The CDR3 bases are TGTGCCAGTAATAAGGGCCCCGGGGATGAGCAGTTCTTC.

This chain joins TRBV5-6 and TRBJ1-6, with D perhaps matching TRBD1 (6 bases). Per the germline V gene, CDR1 is SGHDT and CDR2 is YYEEEE. The CDR3 runs to 13 residues. Trimming removed 2 bases from V and 7 bases from J, with 7 bases in between. In DNA form, the CDR3 reads TGTGCCAGCAGCTTAACAGGGAATTCACCCCTCCACTTT. Protein product: CASSLTGNSPLHF.

The chain couples TRBV5-1 to TRBJ1-2, with 9 bases matching TRBD1. The germline V gene has CDR1 SGHRS and CDR2 YFSETQ. V dropped 4 bases and J dropped 6; count of bases not matched to a gene: 10. The CDR3 has 15 amino acids. In nucleotides, the CDR3 is TGCGCCAGCAGCGTCCGAACAGGGGGCACGGATGGCTACACCTTC. It yields the protein CASSVRTGGTDGYTF.

The chain uses TRBV7-9 and TRBJ2-3, with 11 positions matching TRBD2. Germline CDR1 SEHNR, CDR2 FQNEAQ (reference sequence). The CDR3 sequence is 16 residues long. The trim removed 5 bases at V and 2 bases at J, leaving 6 bases unmatched. CDR3 loop: CASSLIAGGITDTQYF. The DNA for the CDR3 is TGTGCCAGCAGCCTTATAGCGGGAGGGATCACAGATACGCAGTATTTT.

In nucleotides, the CDR3 is TGCAGCGCATCCCGGGGACAGGGATCGGGAAACACCATATATTTT. Protein sequence: CSASRGQGSGNTIYF. V and J are TRBV29-1 and TRBJ1-3, with 9 bases matching TRBD1. Germline values: CDR1 SQVTM, CDR2 ANQGSEA. This CDR3 is 15 amino acids long. V dropped 7 bases and J dropped 4; count of bases not matched to a gene: 11.

Worth noting for this clone: A read error may account for a junction end that differs from germline. The chain uses TRBV11-3 and TRBJ2-2; possible D gene TRBD2, 5 bases. This CDR3 is built from 16 residues. CDR1 is SGHNT, CDR2 YENEEA, per germline. The CDR3 coding sequence is TGTGCCAGCAGCCTAGAGGAGGTCGTGAACACCGGGGAGCTGTTTTTT. As protein: CASSLEEVVNTGELFF.

V usage is TRBV6-5 and J usage is TRBJ2-7; tentatively, D is TRBD2 (5 bases). Per germline, CDR1 MNHEY and CDR2 SVGAGI. This CDR3 comprises 15 residues. V was trimmed by 7 bases and J by 2 bases, leaving 18 bases between them. CDR3 protein: CASTPLAGSAYEQYF. CDR3 in DNA: TGTGCCAGCACCCCCTTGGCGGGCTCTGCCTACGAGCAGTACTTC.

The CDR3 DNA reads as TGTGCCTGGAGTGAAACGGGTTATAGCAATCAGCCCCAGCATTTT. This encodes CAWSETGYSNQPQHF. The chain joins TRBV30 to TRBJ1-5; D is undetermined. This CDR3 has 15 residues. Germline CDR1 is GTSNPN and CDR2 is SVGIG (reference sequence). The ends were cut back, 1 base at V and 0 bases at J, with 10 bases in the middle.